Listed below are T cell receptor beta chains from one sample, sequenced in a study of early T cells in non-severe SARS-CoV-2 infection. MiXCR, run by TCRdb on the 5' RACE reads, gives a single entry per CDR3 protein. Altogether more than 55,000 distinct CDR3 sequences are present, 9.5% to 15% being singletons, with the ten largest covering around 1.4%. The source material was whole blood. The receptors originated from an adult who was a healthcare worker with PCR-confirmed SARS-CoV-2 infection or an uninfected control (not recorded which). Each CDR3 is given with its conserved first and last residue. Fields, in order: CDR3 DNA, CDR3 protein, clone size, J gene, V gene, D gene. A D gene is named only where the DNA matches it firmly. A row's size may be missing; if present it is once, few, many or a size class.

TGTGCCAGCAGACAAGCGGGGTTCTCTTCCTACAATGAGCAGTTCTTC	CASRQAGFSSYNEQFF	-	TRBJ2-1	TRBV2	TRBD2
TGTGCCAGCAGCCAAGTAGCGGGAACCGCCGATACGCAGTATTTT	CASSQVAGTADTQYF	few	TRBJ2-3	TRBV3-1	TRBD2
TGTGCCAGCAGTGAACTCAGAGGGGGACAGGGCTACGAGCAGTACTTC	CASSELRGGQGYEQYF	few	TRBJ2-7	TRBV6-1	TRBD1
TGTGCCAGCAGTCCGACAGGGGTGGAAGAGACCCAGTACTTC	CASSPTGVEETQYF	-	TRBJ2-5	TRBV5-6	TRBD1
TGTGCCAGCAGTTACTCGGGGACAGGAAACACCATATATTTT	CASSYSGTGNTIYF	few	TRBJ1-3	TRBV6-2/TRBV6-3	-
TGTGCCAGCAGTTTATGGGGGGGTGAGGACACTGAAGCTTTCTTT	CASSLWGGEDTEAFF	-	TRBJ1-1	TRBV28	-
TGCAGTGCCCCGACTAGGGGTACCTACGAGCAGTACTTC	CSAPTRGTYEQYF	many	TRBJ2-7	TRBV20-1	-
TGCAGCGTTGTAGGGCTAGCGGGGGGAATTCAGTACTTC	CSVVGLAGGIQYF	-	TRBJ2-4	TRBV29-1	TRBD2
TGCAGCGTTGAAGACGGTGGCCACGCTGAAGCTTTCTTT	CSVEDGGHAEAFF	medium-sized	TRBJ1-1	TRBV29-1	-
TGTGCCAGCAGCTTCGTGTCTGGGCAAGCGGGGGTCTCGAGCTCCTACAATGAGCAGTTCTTC	CASSFVSGQAGVSSSYNEQFF	-	TRBJ2-1	TRBV11-2	TRBD2
TGCGCCAGCAGCGGAGACAGCTGGTGGAACACTGAAGCTTTCTTT	CASSGDSWWNTEAFF	many	TRBJ1-1	TRBV5-1	-
TGCGCCAGCAGCTACAGGGTGAGGGGCCTTAGCGCTGAAGCTTTCTTT	CASSYRVRGLSAEAFF	few	TRBJ1-1	TRBV5-1	-
TGCAGCGTTGCCATGAACACTGAAGCTTTCTTT	CSVAMNTEAFF	few	TRBJ1-1	TRBV29-1	-
TGTGCCAGCAGCTTAGGCGGGGGGGCCCACGAGCAGTACTTC	CASSLGGGAHEQYF	many	TRBJ2-7	TRBV5-4	TRBD2
TGTGCCAGCAAAAACCGGGACGGTAATTCACCCCTCCACTTT	CASKNRDGNSPLHF	-	TRBJ1-6	TRBV2	-
TGCGCCAGCAGCTTGCAGGGCTCTGGAAACACCATATATTTT	CASSLQGSGNTIYF	few	TRBJ1-3	TRBV5-1	-
TGTGCCAGCAGCTTCCCGCCTAGCGGGGCCAAAAACATTCAGTACTTC	CASSFPPSGAKNIQYF	many	TRBJ2-4	TRBV11-2	TRBD2
TGTGCCAGCAGTGATGGGACAGGGGGAACCGGGGAGCTGTTTTTT	CASSDGTGGTGELFF	-	TRBJ2-2	TRBV6-1	TRBD1
TGTGCCAGCAGCTCAGAGCCCTGGTACGAGCAGTACTTC	CASSSEPWYEQYF	-	TRBJ2-7	TRBV7-2	-
TGCGCCAGCAGCCCCGGGCTGAGGGGCGAGGTTAACACTGAAGCTTTCTTT	CASSPGLRGEVNTEAFF	few	TRBJ1-1	TRBV5-1	-
TGTGCCAGCAGTTTCCCACCCGGGGAGACCCAGTACTTC	CASSFPPGETQYF	-	TRBJ2-5	TRBV12-3/TRBV12-4	-
TGTGCCAGCAGCAACGAGCGGGGGGGCATTGGGTCATACAATGAGCAGTTCTTC	CASSNERGGIGSYNEQFF	few	TRBJ2-1	TRBV21-1	-
TGCAGCGTTAGGGGGAGGACAGGGAGGACTGAAGCTTTCTTT	CSVRGRTGRTEAFF	many	TRBJ1-1	TRBV29-1	TRBD1
TGCAGCGCCAGTCAGGGGGAGATTCAGCCCCAGCATTTT	CSASQGEIQPQHF	many	TRBJ1-5	TRBV29-1	TRBD1
TGTGCCAGCAGTTTTCTAAGGAACACTGAAGCTTTCTTT	CASSFLRNTEAFF	few	TRBJ1-1	TRBV12-3/TRBV12-4	-
TGTGCCAGCAGCCAAGAGTCGGGGGCCAATCAGCCCCAGCATTTT	CASSQESGANQPQHF	-	TRBJ1-5	TRBV3-1	-
TGTGCCAGCAGTAGGATTGGGAACATTCAGTACTTC	CASSRIGNIQYF	-	TRBJ2-4	TRBV2	-